This T cell receptor (beta chain) was retrieved from a study of blood T cell repertoires in COVID-19. As for the study in general: The samples span acute and convalescent COVID-19 from the United States, Italy and Spain. Sources were T cells, B-cell-depleted T cells, or PBMCs; the material itself was cDNA or gDNA.

Seattle patient enrollment occurred during active infection, with longitudinal follow-up thereafter. V was cut by 2 bases and J by 2 bases, with 9 bases left in between. The CDR3 covers 14 residues. The germline gives CDR1 MNHEY, CDR2 SVGAGI. Only in-frame clones appear in the TCRdb table, and some are missing; sequencing was by immunoSEQ multiplex PCR. The profile shows around 75,000 clones, roughly 80% of them singletons. The TCR comes from a man aged 50 to 59 with COVID-19, enrolled during active disease. Material: peripheral blood. This chain links TRBV6-5 with TRBJ1-2, with D perhaps TRBD1 (5 bases). The CDR3 region has the DNA TGTGCCAGCAGTTACGATCAGGGCAACTATGGCTACACCTTC. Amino acids: CASSYDQGNYGYTF.